The 10 T cell receptor beta chains listed next were all sequenced from one sample in a study of T cells after yellow fever vaccination. TCRdb re-called the 5' RACE reads with MiXCR, one entry per CDR3 protein. The sample holds fewer than 650,000 distinct CDR3 sequences, 20% to 25% seen once. This specimen consisted of PBMCs, obtained less than 25 days after the first yellow fever vaccination. The receptors originated from a young man who received the YFV17D yellow fever vaccine.

The CDR3 spells CAISESKTSGAEETQYF. The CDR3 bases are TGTGCCATCAGTGAGTCTAAGACTAGCGGGGCTGAGGAGACCCAGTACTTC. The chain couples TRBV10-3 to TRBJ2-5; 11 bases are shared with TRBD2. The CDR3 has 17 residues. Per germline, CDR1 ENHRY and CDR2 SYGVKD. Trimming cost V 0 bases and J 5 bases; bases outside gene matches: 8.

This clonotype was picked up a small number of times. The V call is TRBV5-6, the J call TRBJ1-6; TRBD1 matches at 9 bases. With V trimmed by 3 bases and J by 10 bases, 5 bases remained unmatched. Germline CDR1 is SGHDT and CDR2 is YYEEEE. The CDR3 spans 14 residues. This chain's CDR3 is CASSWRTGVSPLHF. CDR3 in DNA: TGTGCCAGCAGCTGGAGGACAGGGGTCTCACCCCTCCACTTT.

Only a few counts were recorded for this clonotype. The genes are TRBV6-6 and TRBJ1-5; no definite D call. V was cut by 2 bases and J by 7 bases, with 6 bases left in between. This CDR3 spans 12 amino acids. In germline, CDR1 is MNHNY, CDR2 SVGAGI (reference sequence). Here the CDR3 DNA reads TGTGCCAGCAGTTACCGAAGACAGCCCCAGCATTTT. Translating it yields CASSYRRQPQHF.

The chain links TRBV7-2 to TRBJ1-2; D gene ambiguous. V was clipped by 0 bases and J by 2 bases, with 7 bases between them. Germline lookup yields CDR1 SGHTA and CDR2 FQGNSA. This CDR3 contains 14 residues. Written as DNA, the CDR3 is TGTGCCAGCAGCTTAGCGTACGGGAACTATGGCTACACCTTC. It is translated as CASSLAYGNYGYTF. The complete variable domain, with remaining parts taken from reference TRBV7-2 and TRBJ1-2, reads GAGVSQSPSNKVTEKGKDVELRCDPISGHTALYWYRQSLGQGLEFLIYFQGNSAPDKSGLPSDRFSAERTGGSVSTLTIQRTQQEDSAVYLCASSLAYGNYGYTFGSGTRLTVV.

This clonotype was seen more than once but under ten times. V usage is TRBV4-3 and J usage is TRBJ1-6; D is unresolved. Germline V gives CDR1 LGHNA, CDR2 YSLEER. V dropped 3 bases and J dropped 13 bases, with 13 bases sitting between them. The CDR3 spans 13 residues. Written as DNA, the CDR3 is TGCGCCAGCAGCCAGAGGTTGGGTGGCCCCCTCCACTTT. Encoded protein: CASSQRLGGPLHF.

The rearrangement joins TRBV7-2 to TRBJ2-7, with TRBD2 as a possible D gene (6 bases). The germline V gene encodes CDR1 SGHTA and CDR2 FQGNSA. CDR3 size: 16 residues. The V end was cut by 4 bases, the J end by 3 bases, with 19 bases between. The CDR3 sequence is CASSWGSLGGIYEQYF. CDR3 sequence (DNA): TGTGCCAGCAGCTGGGGGTCCCTCGGGGGAATCTACGAGCAGTACTTC. The full variable domain, in which reference TRBV7-2 and TRBJ2-7 provide the parts outside the CDR3, is GAGVSQSPSNKVTEKGKDVELRCDPISGHTALYWYRQSLGQGLEFLIYFQGNSAPDKSGLPSDRFSAERTGGSVSTLTIQRTQQEDSAVYLCASSWGSLGGIYEQYFGPGTRLTVT.

V gene TRBV2 combines with J gene TRBJ2-7; the match to TRBD1 covers 7 bases. The CDR3 consists of 12 residues. Looked up from germline, CDR1 is SNHLY and CDR2 is FYNNEI. V lost 4 bases and J lost 6; bases outside the gene matches: 3. The CDR3 nucleotides read TGTGCCAGCAGTGGTGCAGGGGGCGAGCAGTACGTC. Translated, it gives CASSGAGGEQYV.

In its sample, this clonotype was seen once. The V call is TRBV5-1, the J call TRBJ2-3; possibly TRBD1 for D (7 bases). The CDR3 sequence is 15 residues long. Trimming stripped 4 bases from V and 4 bases from J, with 16 bases between. Germline CDR1 and CDR2: SGHRS and YFSETQ. The DNA for the CDR3 is TGCGCCAGCAGCATACTAGCAGGGGGATCAGATACGCAGTATTTT. It is translated as CASSILAGGSDTQYF.

V is TRBV5-1 and J is TRBJ2-3; D is undetermined. The CDR3 covers 14 residues. Germline V gives CDR1 SGHRS, CDR2 YFSETQ. The V end was cut by 3 bases, the J end by 2 bases, with 10 bases between. CDR3 DNA sequence: TGCGCCAGCAGCTGGGCCCATTCCACAGATACGCAGTATTTT. It is translated as CASSWAHSTDTQYF.

With respect to this clonotype: Sequence at one end of the junction differs from germline and may be a read error. The chain uses TRBV7-3 and TRBJ2-3, with 7 bases identical to TRBD2. In germline, CDR1 is SGHTA, CDR2 FQGTGA. The CDR3 totals 13 residues. CDR3 protein: CACSGVGTDTQYF. DNA of the CDR3: TGTGCCTGCAGCGGGGTGGGCACAGATACGCAGTATTTT.